One and the same sample provided the 32 T cell receptor beta chains below, sequenced in a study of beta chain features in type 1 diabetes. Sequencing targeted expressed TCRB transcripts, as all isolated RNA had been reverse transcribed. Some clones are missing from TCRdb's copy, which holds only in-frame ones; the method was immunoSEQ multiplex PCR. The sample consists of hundreds of thousands of clones, roughly 15% of them appearing once. Sequencing used central memory CD4+ T cells from blood. These receptors were collected from a man aged 25-45 years in good health.

The genes are TRBV30 and TRBJ2-3; the D call may be TRBD1 or TRBD2 (5 bases each). The CDR3 consists of 14 residues. Trimming removed 4 bases at V and 4 bases at J, with 15 bases between. Germline V gene data show CDR1 as GTSNPN and CDR2 as SVGIG (reference sequence). This CDR3 reads CAWTREGLPDTQYF. In DNA, the CDR3 is TGTGCCTGGACTCGAGAGGGGCTACCAGATACGCAGTATTTT.

The CDR3: CASSEPGAPYEQYF. CDR3 DNA: TGTGCCAGCAGCGAACCGGGTGCTCCCTACGAGCAGTACTTC. The chain links TRBV7-9 to TRBJ2-7, with D uncertain. The ends were cut back, 5 bases at V and 2 bases at J, with 13 bases in the middle. CDR3 length: 14 amino acids. CDR1 SEHNR and CDR2 FQNEAQ come from the germline V gene (reference sequence).

The rearrangement joins TRBV5-1 to TRBJ1-6, with D unresolved. Germline CDR1 reads SGHRS; CDR2 reads YFSETQ. V was cut by 7 bases and J by 8 bases, with 10 bases left in between. The length of the CDR3 is 12 residues. The CDR3 nucleotides are TGCGCCAGCCGGAGTCGGGATTCACCCCTCCACTTT. Its protein product is CASRSRDSPLHF.

This clone has just a few counts. This CDR3 is also generated by other DNA sequences in the sample. The rearrangement joins TRBV10-3 to TRBJ2-3; 10 nucleotides align to TRBD2. After removal of 5 bases from V and 2 bases from J, the junction contained 1 base not matched to a gene. CDR3 length equals 14 residues. Germline V gene sequence: CDR1 ENHRY, CDR2 SYGVKD. The CDR3 is CAISSGRATDTQYF. As DNA, the CDR3 is TGTGCCATCAGTAGCGGGAGGGCCACAGATACGCAGTATTTT.

In this sample, this clone turned up a few times. The gene calls are TRBV7-2 and TRBJ2-3, with 8 bases matching TRBD1. CDR3 length: 15 amino acids. V shed 5 bases and J 0 bases; nucleotides not matched to a gene: 4. The V gene's germline CDR1 is SGHTA and CDR2 FQGNSA. The CDR3 loop is CASSPDRGSTDTQYF. The CDR3 nucleotides read TGTGCCAGCAGCCCAGACAGGGGTAGCACAGATACGCAGTATTTT.

This chain's CDR3 is CASSFAGGGMNTEAFF. Here the CDR3 DNA reads TGTGCCAGCAGCTTCGCAGGGGGAGGGATGAACACTGAAGCTTTCTTT. The chain combines TRBV7-8 with TRBJ1-1, with 7 bases lining up with TRBD1. V lost 3 bases, J lost 0 bases, and 7 bases stayed unmatched. Germline CDR1 is SGHVS and CDR2 is FQNEAQ. The CDR3 loop spans 16 amino acids.

The CDR3 region has the DNA TGTGCCAGCAGCCCGACTAGCGGGAGGTCCGGGGCCAACGTCCTGACTTTC. It specifies CASSPTSGRSGANVLTF. The chain combines TRBV7-2 with TRBJ2-6, with 13 bases aligning to TRBD2. This CDR3 spans 17 amino acids. Trimming took 5 bases from V and 4 from J; bases not matched to a gene: 5. Germline V gene lookup returns CDR1 SGHTA and CDR2 FQGNSA. The complete variable domain, with remaining parts taken from reference TRBV7-2 and TRBJ2-6, reads GAGVSQSPSNKVTEKGKDVELRCDPISGHTALYWYRQSLGQGLEFLIYFQGNSAPDKSGLPSDRFSAERTGGSVSTLTIQRTQQEDSAVYLCASSPTSGRSGANVLTFGAGSRLTVL.

Comment on this clone: This CDR3 is also generated by other DNA sequences in the sample. The gene calls are TRBV20-1 and TRBJ1-2; no clear D gene. The germline V and J ends were trimmed by 0 bases and 10 bases, with 9 bases remaining between them. CDR3 size: 11 residues. Germline V CDR1 and CDR2: DFQATT, SNEGSKA (reference sequence). CDR3 bases: TGCAGTGCTAGAGATCCGGGGTACTACACCTTC. Protein: CSARDPGYYTF.

The chain links TRBV27 to TRBJ2-2; 13 bases match TRBD2. Germline values: CDR1 MNHEY, CDR2 SMNVEV (reference sequence). The CDR3 runs to 17 residues. Losses at the gene ends were 2 bases for V and 4 bases for J; bases not matched to a gene: 4. The chain's CDR3 is CASSLRGLAGSTGELFF. The CDR3 DNA reads as TGTGCCAGCAGTTTACGGGGACTAGCGGGATCCACCGGGGAGCTGTTTTTT.

There are a few counts of this clone. This chain connects TRBV29-1 to TRBJ2-1; TRBD2 agrees at 8 bases. Germline assignment: CDR1 SQVTM and CDR2 ANQGSEA. The CDR3 is 14 amino acids. Trimming took 5 bases from V and 4 from J; bases not matched to a gene: 7. CDR3 sequence (DNA): TGCAGCGTTAAAGCGGGAGTGTCATACAATGAGCAGTTCTTC. It is translated as CSVKAGVSYNEQFF.

This clone has only a few counts. The genes are TRBV4-2 and TRBJ2-3; 8 bases align to TRBD1. CDR3 size: 16 residues. V was pared by 4 bases and J by 4 bases, with 10 bases of the junction left unmatched. Germline V lookup: CDR1 LGHNA, CDR2 YNFKEQ. Here the CDR3 reads CASSLLGAGGADTQYF. CDR3 bases: TGTGCCAGCAGCCTCCTGGGGGCAGGGGGCGCAGATACGCAGTATTTT.

The table lists this clone with a few counts. The chain employs TRBV19 and TRBJ1-1, with 7 bases matching TRBD1. The CDR3 runs to 14 residues. The V gene end was trimmed by 6 bases and the J gene end by 2 bases; junction bases not matched to a gene: 6. Germline V gene sequence: CDR1 LNHDA, CDR2 SQIVND (reference sequence). CDR3 DNA: TGTGCCAGTAGGTCTCGGACAGGAAACACTGAAGCTTTCTTT. The encoded protein is CASRSRTGNTEAFF. Filled out from reference TRBV19 and TRBJ1-1, the complete variable domain reads DGGITQSPKYLFRKEGQNVTLSCEQNLNHDAMYWYRQDPGQGLRLIYYSQIVNDFQKGDIAEGYSVSREKKESFPLTVTSAQKNPTAFYLCASRSRTGNTEAFFGQGTRLTVV.

This clone was counted a single time. V usage is TRBV10-1 and J usage is TRBJ2-3; tentatively, D is TRBD2 (5 bases). Trimming cost V 3 bases and J 2 bases, with 9 bases left between them. Germline-derived CDR1 and CDR2 are WNHNN and SYGVQD (reference sequence). The CDR3 has 14 residues. CDR3 DNA: TGCGCCAGCAGTGACAGCGGAATCACAGATACGCAGTATTTT. Translation gives CASSDSGITDTQYF.

Ten or more counts support this clone. The V call is TRBV7-2, the J call TRBJ2-5; D possibly matches TRBD1 or TRBD2 (5 bases each). With 5 bases removed from V and 9 bases from J, the gap between germline ends came to 16 bases. From germline, CDR1 is SGHTA and CDR2 FQGNSA. The CDR3 totals 13 residues. The CDR3 here is CASSRGFPVAQYF. The CDR3 DNA is TGTGCCAGCAGCCGGGGCTTTCCGGTGGCCCAGTACTTC. Based on the CDR3 plus reference TRBV7-2 and TRBJ2-5, the full variable domain is GAGVSQSPSNKVTEKGKDVELRCDPISGHTALYWYRQSLGQGLEFLIYFQGNSAPDKSGLPSDRFSAERTGGSVSTLTIQRTQQEDSAVYLCASSRGFPVAQYFGPGTRLLVL.

This clone was counted between two and nine times. This chain connects TRBV29-1 to TRBJ1-1; 7 bases match TRBD1. This CDR3 is built from 12 residues. Germline-derived CDR1 and CDR2 are SQVTM and ANQGSEA. V lost 7 bases and J lost 6; bases outside the gene matches: 8. The CDR3 loop is CSATTGFSEAFF. DNA for the CDR3: TGCAGCGCCACGACAGGGTTCTCTGAAGCTTTCTTT.

The rearrangement links TRBV2 to TRBJ2-7; the match to TRBD2 covers 12 bases. J gave up 3 bases and V 10 bases, and 4 bases lay outside the gene matches. CDR1 and CDR2 from the germline V gene are SNHLY and FYNNEI. The CDR3 has 13 amino acids. The CDR3 nucleotides are TGTGCCACCCGGACTAGCGGGGTCTACGAGCAGTACTTC. Residues: CATRTSGVYEQYF.

This clone was counted many times. The genes are TRBV10-2 and TRBJ2-2; a weak D match, TRBD2 (6 bases). V was trimmed by 3 bases and J by 5 bases, leaving 10 bases between them. Germline CDR1 WSHSY, CDR2 SAAADI. The CDR3 is 14 amino acids. The CDR3 spells CASSENGGTGELFF. In nucleotides, the CDR3 is TGCGCCAGCAGTGAAAATGGGGGGACCGGGGAGCTGTTTTTT.

Comment on this clone: A read error is possible here, since a much larger clone lies one base away. J is TRBJ2-6 and V is TRBV6-1; no clear D. The V gene lost 7 bases and the J gene lost 0 bases, with 4 bases spanning the gap. Germline CDR1 and CDR2: MNHNS and SASEGT. CDR3 size: 13 residues. The CDR3 nucleotides read TGTGCCAGCACAGGCTCTGGGGCCAACGTCCTGACTTTC. Protein product: CASTGSGANVLTF.

This clone was detected a few times. The chain joins TRBV11-3 to TRBJ2-1; possibly TRBD2 for D (6 bases). The CDR3 is made up of 17 amino acids. CDR1 is SGHNT, CDR2 YENEEA, per germline. The V gene lost 5 bases and the J gene lost 0 bases, with 17 bases spanning the gap. The CDR3 is CASSQRRGESSYNEQFF. As DNA, the CDR3 is TGTGCCAGCAGCCAACGGCGCGGGGAGAGCTCCTACAATGAGCAGTTCTTC.

The rearrangement links TRBV12-5 to TRBJ1-4; no clear D. The V and J ends lost 9 bases and 8 bases respectively, with 16 bases between them. Germline V CDR1 and CDR2: LGHNT, FRNRAP. The length of the CDR3 is 13 residues. For the CDR3, the DNA is TGTGCTAGCAACCGGGCCCCGGGCGAAAAACTGTTTTTT. Amino acids: CASNRAPGEKLFF.

This chain connects TRBV27 to TRBJ2-7; tentative D call: TRBD2 (6 bases). Germline V gene sequence: CDR1 MNHEY, CDR2 SMNVEV (reference sequence). The CDR3 runs 12 residues. Between the trimmed V and J ends, which lost 6 bases and 0 bases, there was a span of 6 bases. This CDR3 reads CASSGSSYEQYV. DNA for the CDR3: TGTGCCAGCAGCGGGAGCTCCTACGAGCAGTACGTC.

The V call is TRBV9, the J call TRBJ2-3; D possibly corresponds to TRBD1 (5 bases). CDR3 length equals 13 residues. The germline CDR1 and CDR2 sequences are SGDLS and YYNGEE. The ends were cut back, 3 bases at V and 2 bases at J, with 7 bases in the middle. CDR3 DNA sequence: TGTGCCAGCAGCGCAGGGCACACAGATACGCAGTATTTT. It codes for CASSAGHTDTQYF.

This sequence joins TRBV29-1 and TRBJ2-7, with a weak D call TRBD2 (7 bases). V lost 5 bases to trimming and J lost 5 bases, with 16 bases between them. This CDR3 has 13 amino acids. Germline V gene lookup returns CDR1 SQVTM and CDR2 ANQGSEA. The CDR3 region has the DNA TGCAGCGTTCAAGGGGGGGGGCGGCACGAGCAGTACTTC. It codes for CSVQGGGRHEQYF.

This clone was recorded many times. This chain uses TRBV7-9 with TRBJ1-2; 9 bases are shared with TRBD1. Germline V gives CDR1 SEHNR, CDR2 FQNEAQ (reference sequence). V dropped 1 base and J dropped 6; count of bases not matched to a gene: 6. The CDR3 covers 15 residues. CDR3 DNA sequence: TGTGCCAGCAGCTTAGACGGGACAGGGAGTGATGGCTACACCTTC. Protein: CASSLDGTGSDGYTF.

This clone has a handful of counts. The chain carries TRBV18 and TRBJ2-2, with 9 bases identical to TRBD2. Germline values: CDR1 KGHSH, CDR2 LQKENI. The CDR3 contains 16 residues. Trimming removed 3 bases from V and 7 bases from J; junction bases left unmatched: 9. This chain's CDR3 is CASSPRSGRTGGELFF. DNA of the CDR3: TGTGCCAGCTCACCTAGGAGCGGGAGGACAGGCGGGGAGCTGTTTTTT.

This clone was seen only a few times. The chain employs TRBV5-5 and TRBJ1-1; D gene unclear. Germline V gene data show CDR1 as SGHKS and CDR2 as YYEKEE (reference sequence). The V end lost 5 bases, the J end lost 3 bases, and 8 bases lay between the germline ends. This CDR3 is built from 12 residues. This CDR3 is CASSPVDTEAFF. The CDR3 bases are TGTGCCAGCAGTCCAGTCGACACTGAAGCTTTCTTT.

The genes are TRBV4-1 and TRBJ2-5, with a tentative D call TRBD1 (5 bases). Germline CDR1 MGHRA, CDR2 YSYEKL. The germline V and J ends were trimmed by 2 bases and 3 bases, with 10 bases remaining between them. The CDR3 sequence is 14 residues long. The DNA for the CDR3 is TGCGCCAGCAGCCAAAGTGGGGCAGAAGAGACCCAGTACTTC. Translated: CASSQSGAEETQYF.

This clone has a count of ten or more. This chain uses TRBV10-3 with TRBJ2-5; D is undetermined. Per germline, CDR1 ENHRY and CDR2 SYGVKD. This CDR3 has 11 amino acids. V was trimmed by 2 bases and J by 7 bases, leaving 5 bases between them. In DNA form, the CDR3 reads TGTGCCATCAGTGAGATTGGGACCCAGTACTTC. Protein sequence: CAISEIGTQYF.

This clone has just a few counts. The chain joins TRBV6-1 to TRBJ1-1; 8 positions agree with TRBD1. Germline CDR1 reads MNHNS; CDR2 reads SASEGT. Trimming removed 5 bases from V and 4 bases from J; junction bases left unmatched: 6. The length of the CDR3 is 14 residues. The CDR3 nucleotides read TGTGCCAGCAGTACCCTCGGACAGGGCACTGAAGCTTTCTTT. Protein sequence: CASSTLGQGTEAFF.

J is TRBJ1-5 and V is TRBV6-5; D gene unclear. The CDR3 is 15 amino acids. CDR1 is MNHEY and CDR2 is SVGAGI in the germline V gene. The V end lost 2 bases, the J end lost 4 bases, and 12 bases lay between the germline ends. The CDR3 nucleotides are TGTGCCAGCAGTTACGACCACCGCAAAAATCAGCCCCAGCATTTT. Encoded protein: CASSYDHRKNQPQHF.

This clone was recorded a few times. The V and J genes are TRBV28 and TRBJ2-2, with D possibly matching TRBD2 (5 bases). Germline V CDR1 and CDR2: MDHEN, SYDVKM. Trimming left V 4 bases short and J 7 bases short, with 7 bases between. This CDR3 is 12 amino acids long. As DNA, the CDR3 is TGTGCCAGCAGTTCGGGGTACGGGGAGCTGTTTTTT. It codes for CASSSGYGELFF.

The chain uses TRBV19 and TRBJ1-2, with 9 bases identical to TRBD1. Per the germline V gene, CDR1 is LNHDA and CDR2 is SQIVND (reference sequence). The CDR3 length is 17 residues. Trimming removed 10 bases from V and 7 bases from J; junction bases left unmatched: 22. The CDR3 DNA follows: TGTGCCACCCAAAAGGGGGTACAGGGGGCTCCGGGGGGTGGCTACACCTTC. This encodes CATQKGVQGAPGGGYTF.